This is a list of T cell receptor beta chains from one sample in a study of shared clonotypes between healthy human individuals. Clones were sequenced by immunoSEQ multiplex PCR, and TCRdb holds only the in-frame ones, with some missing. The table records about 2 million clones, about 95% of them present only once. The sequencing input was naive CD8+ T cells sorted from blood. Receptors originate from a man aged 18 to 29 in good health. CDR3s include the opening cysteine and the closing phenylalanine or tryptophan. The D gene is left open where the match is weak. Clone size is shown for a subset of rows, as once, few, many or a class of expanded clone.

clone_size	v_call	d_call	j_call	cdr3_nt	cdr3_aa
-	TRBV12-5	TRBD2	TRBJ2-3	TGTGCTAGTGATTCGGGAGGATCGCAGTATTTT	CASDSGGSQYF
-	TRBV5-1	-	TRBJ2-7	TGCGCCAGCAGCTTGGCCCCAGGGGCCTACGAGCAGTACTTC	CASSLAPGAYEQYF
-	TRBV5-1	TRBD1	TRBJ1-2	TGCGCCAGCAGCTGGGGACAGGGCGTTAACTATGGCTACACCTTC	CASSWGQGVNYGYTF
-	TRBV6-1	-	TRBJ2-1	TGTGCCAGCAGTATTTCTAGCGACTCCTACAATGAGCAGTTCTTC	CASSISSDSYNEQFF
-	TRBV30	TRBD2	TRBJ2-3	TGTGCCTGGAGTCTACTAGCGGGGGGGAGCACAGATACGCAGTATTTT	CAWSLLAGGSTDTQYF
-	TRBV29-1	TRBD2	TRBJ2-3	TGCAGCGGAGCGGGGGGGGGCACAGATACGCAGTATTTT	CSGAGGGTDTQYF
-	TRBV9	-	TRBJ2-1	TGTGCCAGCAGCCCTTTGTTAGGGGCGGGGTACAATGAGCAGTTCTTC	CASSPLLGAGYNEQFF
-	TRBV7-8	-	TRBJ2-5	TGTGCCAGCAGCTTCCTCGTATGGGGAGAGACCCAGTACTTC	CASSFLVWGETQYF
-	TRBV28	TRBD2	TRBJ2-7	TGTGCCAGCAGTTTCTCGGGGGGAAGCTCCTACGAGCAGTACTTC	CASSFSGGSSYEQYF
-	TRBV19	-	TRBJ2-1	TGTGCCAGTAGTATAGATCATGGTAGCAGCAATGAGCAGTTCTTC	CASSIDHGSSNEQFF
once	TRBV13	TRBD1	TRBJ2-1	TGTGCCAGCAGCTTAGTTGGGACAGCGAGCTCCTACAATGAGCAGTTCTTC	CASSLVGTASSYNEQFF
-	TRBV7-9	TRBD1	TRBJ2-7	TGTGCCAGCAGCTTAGCGACAGGGGGCGGGTACGAGCAGTACTTC	CASSLATGGGYEQYF
-	TRBV5-1	TRBD2	TRBJ2-7	TGCGCCAGCAGCCGAGGGCAACTAGCGGAGTACGAGCAGTACTTC	CASSRGQLAEYEQYF
-	TRBV27	TRBD1	TRBJ1-5	TGTGCCAGCAGTTTAGGACCGGGACAGGGGTTTGAAAGCAATCAGCCCCAGCATTTT	CASSLGPGQGFESNQPQHF
once	TRBV27	-	TRBJ2-1	TGTGCCAGCAGTCTGGTTATGGGCAATGAGCAGTTCTTC	CASSLVMGNEQFF
-	TRBV27	TRBD2	TRBJ2-1	TGTGCCAGCAGTTTGCTAGCGGGGGGGAACAATGAGCAGTTCTTC	CASSLLAGGNNEQFF
-	TRBV4-1	-	TRBJ1-1	TGCGCCAGCAGCCAAGGGACAGCACCTTTCTTT	CASSQGTAPFF
-	TRBV2	-	TRBJ2-7	TGTGCCAGCAGCACACTAAAGTACGAGCAGTACTTC	CASSTLKYEQYF
-	TRBV19	-	TRBJ2-7	TGTGCCAGTTCAAAAGGGGGGCTCAACGAGCAGTACTTC	CASSKGGLNEQYF
-	TRBV4-1	-	TRBJ1-1	TGCGCCAGCAGCCAAGATGGTCTCGGGGCAGACACTGAAGCTTTCTTT	CASSQDGLGADTEAFF
-	TRBV27	-	TRBJ2-3	TGTGCCAGCAGTTTATCGGCAGACACAGATACGCAGTATTTT	CASSLSADTDTQYF
-	TRBV7-9	TRBD1	TRBJ2-7	TGTGCCAGCAGCTTGACAGGGGGCCTTTACGAGCAGTACTTC	CASSLTGGLYEQYF
-	TRBV14	-	TRBJ2-2	TGTGCCAGCAGCCACGACGCCGCGGGATGGACCGGGGAGCTGTTTTTT	CASSHDAAGWTGELFF
-	TRBV27	-	TRBJ1-2	TGTGCCAGCAGTTTACGGCTCGAGGGGATAAACTATGGCTACACCTTC	CASSLRLEGINYGYTF
few	TRBV28	-	TRBJ1-6	TGTGCCAGCAGGGACCCTCCAGAAACCCTCCACTTT	CASRDPPETLHF
-	TRBV9	TRBD1	TRBJ2-2	TGTGCCAGCAGCCCGGGACAGGGCTACACCGGGGAGCTGTTTTTT	CASSPGQGYTGELFF
-	TRBV7-9	-	TRBJ2-1	TGTGCCAGCAGCTTATACCAGGGTGACAATGAGCAGTTCTTC	CASSLYQGDNEQFF
many	TRBV13	-	TRBJ2-5	TGTGCCAGCAGCCTAGTGGTGGGAGAGACCCAGTACTTC	CASSLVVGETQYF
-	TRBV10-1	-	TRBJ2-7	TGCGCCAGCAGTGATGCGCCGACCGCCGAGCAGTACTTC	CASSDAPTAEQYF
-	TRBV9	TRBD1	TRBJ1-6	TGTGCCAGCAGCGTAGGGGACAGCTCCTATAATTCACCCCTCCACTTT	CASSVGDSSYNSPLHF
-	TRBV15	-	TRBJ2-1	TGTGCCACCAGCAGAGGTAAAGAGACAGGCGGGTACAATGAGCAGTTCTTC	CATSRGKETGGYNEQFF
-	TRBV7-6	-	TRBJ2-2	TGTGCCAGCAGCTTGTGGGGGGGCAACACCGGGGAGCTGTTTTTT	CASSLWGGNTGELFF